This TCR beta chain stems from a study of cytomegalovirus exposure and HLA in healthy donors. PCR amplification relied on 60 Vbeta primers (plus 13 Jbeta primers). Using immunoSEQ multiplex PCR, the repertoire was profiled, and TCRdb retains in-frame clones only, with some absent. Its listing shows about 83,000 clones. V gave up 3 bases and J gave up 4 bases, with 18 bases separating them. Germline V gene sequence: CDR1 LNHDA, CDR2 SQIVND (reference sequence). This CDR3 comprises 16 residues. This sequence was found in a man aged 18 to 35 in good health and CMV-seropositive. The J gene is TRBJ2-5, the V gene TRBV19; a possible D gene is TRBD1 (5 bases). Source material: PBMCs. CDR3 bases: TGTGCCAGTAGTATTAAAGGACAAACGCGACGAGAGACCCAGTACTTC. Its translation: CASSIKGQTRRETQYF.